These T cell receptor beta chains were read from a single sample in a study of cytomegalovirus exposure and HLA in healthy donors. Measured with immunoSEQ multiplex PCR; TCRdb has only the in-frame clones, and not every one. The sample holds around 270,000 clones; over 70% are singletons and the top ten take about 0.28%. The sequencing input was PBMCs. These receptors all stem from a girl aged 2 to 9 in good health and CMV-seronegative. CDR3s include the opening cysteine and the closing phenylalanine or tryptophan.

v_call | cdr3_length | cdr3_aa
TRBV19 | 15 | CASSLGPGGYQPQHF
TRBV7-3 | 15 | CASSFQGGSHNEQFF
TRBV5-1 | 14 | CASSLGAGQETQYF
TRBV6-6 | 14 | CASQRDRVDTEAFF
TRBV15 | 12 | CATSSFTDTQYF
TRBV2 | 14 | CASRDRHSNQPQHF
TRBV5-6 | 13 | CASSHRGGNEQFF
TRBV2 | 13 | CASRLYSYNEQFF
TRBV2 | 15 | CASSDGDRGNSPLHF
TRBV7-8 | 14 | CASSLAGGGNTIYF
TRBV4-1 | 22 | CASSQDEEGDRGFCCTGNTVYF
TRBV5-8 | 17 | CASSLNLGGRAYNEQFF
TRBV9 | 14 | CASSSAFVADEQYF
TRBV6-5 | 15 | CASSWDSLAGNTIYF
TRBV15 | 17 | CATSRDRRVDRPYGYTF
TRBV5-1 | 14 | CASSFRVLNTEAFF
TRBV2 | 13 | CASGDSPYNEQFF
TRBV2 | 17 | CASSNPGLAGVTDTQYF
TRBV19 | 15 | CASSIWDRGNSPLHF
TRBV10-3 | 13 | CAISVLARNEQFF
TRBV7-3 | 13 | CASSRARRDEQFF
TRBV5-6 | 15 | CASSLGVLPTREQYF
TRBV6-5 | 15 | CASSREGQIAYEQYF
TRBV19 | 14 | CASSIFPGQLEAFF
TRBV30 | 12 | CAYRQGTETQYF
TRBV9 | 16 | CASSYIAGSTYNEQFF
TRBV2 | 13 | CASSQGALETQYF
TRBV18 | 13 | CASSPQRDNEQFF
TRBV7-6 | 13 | CASSQNSEREQYF
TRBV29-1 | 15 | CSTGTGAKFYNEQFF
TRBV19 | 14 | CASSHGTGAYEQYF
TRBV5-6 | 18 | CASSLSGTGANMIDTQYF
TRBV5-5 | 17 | CASSRGTGEYYGNTIYF
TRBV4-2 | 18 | CASSQKSSGTGIYNEQFF
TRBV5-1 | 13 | CASSFSGNTEAFF
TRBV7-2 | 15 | CASSLRSRVREKLFF
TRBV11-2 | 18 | CASSLGLAGGLLFHEQYF
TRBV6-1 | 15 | CASSHRGLVSYEQYF
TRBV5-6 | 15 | CASSLNPMGRETQYF
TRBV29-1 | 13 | CSVAGQHTGEQYF
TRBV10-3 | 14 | CAISDSQTRYEQYF
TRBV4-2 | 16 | CASSQEGTGSTGELFF
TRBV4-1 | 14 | CASSSWDRDEAQFF
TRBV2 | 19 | CASSEEASGSARGTDTQYF
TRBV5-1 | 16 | CASSLEVVGSRDTQYF
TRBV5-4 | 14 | CASSYGASGNEQFF
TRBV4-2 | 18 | CASSQVRLSRGADNEQFF
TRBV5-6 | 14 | CASSPQGPQTEAFF
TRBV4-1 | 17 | CASSQVAGKPPVGEAFF
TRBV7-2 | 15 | CASSLVAANTGELFF
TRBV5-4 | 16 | CASRLTPAFSTDTQYF
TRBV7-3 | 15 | CASSLPGTSYNEQFF
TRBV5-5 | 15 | CASSLDTGRNTEAFF